This entry describes one T cell receptor (beta chain). Its antigen is as yet unknown. The data originate from a study of T cells in Graves' hyperthyroidism and ophthalmopathy. Study-level results: Separating ophthalmopathy from stable hyperthyroidism was achieved by a 13 V-J model. Peripheral blood also featured most of the thyroid clonotypes expanded above 0.001.

CDR3 length equals 13 residues. CDR1 is WNHNN, CDR2 SYGVQD, per germline (reference sequence). V lost 6 bases to trimming and J lost 9 bases; unmatched junction nucleotides: 8. Amplification of TCR beta CDR3 regions was performed using RNA transcripts as template. First-round RT-PCR with HTBI primers amplified the TCR CDR3 region. MiXCR, run by TCRdb on the multiplex PCR reads, gives a single entry per CDR3 protein. The sample shows about 720,000 distinct CDR3 sequences, around 19% of them seen only once. Patients were aged 18 to 65, had disease duration under 2 months, and had newly diagnosed hyperthyroidism. Patients showing uncontrolled infection, other autoimmune disease, pregnancy or lactation were ineligible.

The chain has TRBV10-1 and TRBJ2-1, with TRBD2 matching over 7 bases. The clonotype comes from a woman aged 50 to 60 with Graves' hyperthyroidism that later progressed to Graves' ophthalmopathy. Sequences were obtained from blood. The CDR3 protein is CASSLGLRGEQFF. Here the CDR3 DNA reads TGCGCCAGCAGCCTGGGACTAAGGGGTGAGCAGTTCTTC.